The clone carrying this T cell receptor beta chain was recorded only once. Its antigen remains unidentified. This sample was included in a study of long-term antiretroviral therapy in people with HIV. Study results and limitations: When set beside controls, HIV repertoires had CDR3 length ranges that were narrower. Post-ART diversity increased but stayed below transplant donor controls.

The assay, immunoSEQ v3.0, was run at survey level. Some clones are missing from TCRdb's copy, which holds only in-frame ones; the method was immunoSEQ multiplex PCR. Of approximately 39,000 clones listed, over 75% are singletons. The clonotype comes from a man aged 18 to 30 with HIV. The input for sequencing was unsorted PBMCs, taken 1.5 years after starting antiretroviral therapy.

The CDR3 DNA reads TGCGCCAGCAGCTTGGAGGGTTCAGACCGGGATGAGCAGTTCTTC. Amino acids: CASSLEGSDRDEQFF. This chain links TRBV5-1 with TRBJ2-1; D is ambiguous. The CDR3 is 15 amino acids. CDR1 is SGHRS, CDR2 YFSETQ, per germline. Trimming removed 0 bases at V and 8 bases at J, with 15 bases between.